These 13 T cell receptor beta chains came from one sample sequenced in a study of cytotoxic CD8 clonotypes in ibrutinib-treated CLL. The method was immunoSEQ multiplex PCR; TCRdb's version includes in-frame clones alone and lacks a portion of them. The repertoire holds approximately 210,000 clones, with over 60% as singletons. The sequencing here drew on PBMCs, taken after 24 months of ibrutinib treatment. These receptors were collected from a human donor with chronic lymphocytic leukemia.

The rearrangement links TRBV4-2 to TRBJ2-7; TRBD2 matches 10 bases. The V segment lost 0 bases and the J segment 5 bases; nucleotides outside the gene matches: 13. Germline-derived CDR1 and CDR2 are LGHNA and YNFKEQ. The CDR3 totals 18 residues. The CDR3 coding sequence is TGTGCCAGCAGCCAAGATCAGGCTAGCGGGAGAGGTTTAAACGAGCAGTACTTC. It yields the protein CASSQDQASGRGLNEQYF.

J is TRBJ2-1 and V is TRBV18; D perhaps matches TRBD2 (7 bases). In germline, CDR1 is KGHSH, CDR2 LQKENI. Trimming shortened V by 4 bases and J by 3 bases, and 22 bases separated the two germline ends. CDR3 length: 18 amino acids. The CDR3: CASSLLPPGGLVYNEQFF. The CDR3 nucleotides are TGTGCCAGCTCACTCCTACCCCCGGGGGGCCTAGTCTACAATGAGCAGTTCTTC. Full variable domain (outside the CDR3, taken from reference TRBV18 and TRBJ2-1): NAGVMQNPRHLVRRRGQEARLRCSPMKGHSHVYWYRQLPEEGLKFMVYLQKENIIDESGMPKERFSAEFPKEGPSILRIQQVVRGDSAAYFCASSLLPPGGLVYNEQFFGPGTRLTVL.

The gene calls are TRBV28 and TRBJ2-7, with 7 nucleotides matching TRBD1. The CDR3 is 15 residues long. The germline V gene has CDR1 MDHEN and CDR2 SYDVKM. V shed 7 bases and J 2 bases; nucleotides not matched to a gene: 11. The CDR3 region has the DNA TGTGCCAGCACCAGGAGACAGGGCTTCACCTACGAGCAGTACTTC. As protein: CASTRRQGFTYEQYF.

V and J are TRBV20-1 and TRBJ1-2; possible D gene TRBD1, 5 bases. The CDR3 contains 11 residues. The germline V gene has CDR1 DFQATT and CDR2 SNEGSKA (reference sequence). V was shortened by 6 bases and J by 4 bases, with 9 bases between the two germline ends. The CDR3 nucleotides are TGCAGTGCGGGGGTGGCCTATGGCTACACCTTC. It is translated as CSAGVAYGYTF.

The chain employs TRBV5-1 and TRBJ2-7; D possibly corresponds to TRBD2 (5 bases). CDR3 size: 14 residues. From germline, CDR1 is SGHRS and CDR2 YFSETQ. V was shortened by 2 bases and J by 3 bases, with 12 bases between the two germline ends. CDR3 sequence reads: CASSFNGERYEQYF. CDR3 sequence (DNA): TGCGCCAGCAGCTTTAACGGGGAACGCTACGAGCAGTACTTC.

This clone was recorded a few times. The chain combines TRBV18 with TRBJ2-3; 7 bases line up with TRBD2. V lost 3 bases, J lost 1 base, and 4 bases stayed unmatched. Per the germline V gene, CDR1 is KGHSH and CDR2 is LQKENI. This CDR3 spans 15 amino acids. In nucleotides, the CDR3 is TGTGCCAGCTCACCCGGACTAGGGGGCACAGATACGCAGTATTTT. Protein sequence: CASSPGLGGTDTQYF.

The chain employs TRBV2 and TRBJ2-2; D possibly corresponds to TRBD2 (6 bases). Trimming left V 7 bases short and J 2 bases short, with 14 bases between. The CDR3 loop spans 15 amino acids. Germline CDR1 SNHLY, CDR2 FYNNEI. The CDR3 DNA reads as TGTGCCAGCACCGAGATGCGGGGAAACACCGGGGAGCTGTTTTTT. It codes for CASTEMRGNTGELFF.

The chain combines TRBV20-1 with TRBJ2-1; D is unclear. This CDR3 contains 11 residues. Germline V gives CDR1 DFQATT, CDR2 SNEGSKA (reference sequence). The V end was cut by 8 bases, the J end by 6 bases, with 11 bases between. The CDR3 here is CSTYVFNEQFF. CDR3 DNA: TGCAGTACTTACGTGTTCAATGAGCAGTTCTTC.

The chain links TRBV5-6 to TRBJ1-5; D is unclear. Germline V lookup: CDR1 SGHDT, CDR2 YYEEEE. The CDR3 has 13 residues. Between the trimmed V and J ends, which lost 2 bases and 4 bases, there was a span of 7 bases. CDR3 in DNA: TGTGCCAGCAGCTTAAGACAAAATCAGCCCCAGCATTTT. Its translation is CASSLRQNQPQHF.

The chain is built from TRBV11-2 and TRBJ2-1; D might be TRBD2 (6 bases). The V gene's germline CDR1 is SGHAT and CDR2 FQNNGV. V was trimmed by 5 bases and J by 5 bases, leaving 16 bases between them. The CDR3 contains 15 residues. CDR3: CASSPSGGNNNEQFF. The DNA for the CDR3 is TGTGCCAGCAGCCCCAGTGGCGGGAATAACAATGAGCAGTTCTTC.

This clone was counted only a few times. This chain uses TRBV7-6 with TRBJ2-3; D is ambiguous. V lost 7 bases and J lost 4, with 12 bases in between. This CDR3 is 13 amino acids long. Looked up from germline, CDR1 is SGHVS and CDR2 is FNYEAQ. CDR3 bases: TGTGCCAGCACCAGACTGACTTCAGATACGCAGTATTTT. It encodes CASTRLTSDTQYF.

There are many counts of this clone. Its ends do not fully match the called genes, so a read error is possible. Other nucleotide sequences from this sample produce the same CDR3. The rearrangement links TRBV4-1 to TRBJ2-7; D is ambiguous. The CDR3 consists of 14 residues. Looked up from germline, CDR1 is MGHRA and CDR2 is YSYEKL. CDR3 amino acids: CASSQEYGPYEQYF. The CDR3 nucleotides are TGTGCCAGCAGCCAAGAGTACGGTCCCTACGAGCAGTACTTC.

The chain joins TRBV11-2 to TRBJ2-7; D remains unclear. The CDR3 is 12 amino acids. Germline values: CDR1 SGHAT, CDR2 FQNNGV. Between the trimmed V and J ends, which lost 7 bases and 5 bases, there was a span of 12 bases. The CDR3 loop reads CASKFLADEQYF. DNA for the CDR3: TGTGCCAGCAAATTCTTGGCAGACGAGCAGTACTTC.